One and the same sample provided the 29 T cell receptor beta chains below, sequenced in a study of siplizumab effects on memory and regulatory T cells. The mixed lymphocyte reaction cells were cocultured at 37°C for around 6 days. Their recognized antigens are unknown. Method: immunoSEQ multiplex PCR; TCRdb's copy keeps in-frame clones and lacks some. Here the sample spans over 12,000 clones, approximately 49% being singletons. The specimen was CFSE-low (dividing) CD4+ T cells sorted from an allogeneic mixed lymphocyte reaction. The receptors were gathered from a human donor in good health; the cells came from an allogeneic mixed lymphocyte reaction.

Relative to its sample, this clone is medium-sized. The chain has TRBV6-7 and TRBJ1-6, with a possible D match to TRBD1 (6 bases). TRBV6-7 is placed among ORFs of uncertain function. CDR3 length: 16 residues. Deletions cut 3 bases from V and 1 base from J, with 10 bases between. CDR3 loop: CASSYSGVSYNSPLHF. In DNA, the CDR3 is TGTGCCAGCAGTTATTCAGGGGTATCCTATAATTCACCCCTCCACTTT.

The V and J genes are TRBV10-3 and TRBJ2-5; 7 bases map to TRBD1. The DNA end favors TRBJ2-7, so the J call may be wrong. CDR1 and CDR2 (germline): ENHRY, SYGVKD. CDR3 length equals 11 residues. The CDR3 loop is CATTGVYEQYF. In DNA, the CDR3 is TGTGCCACCACAGGGGTCTACGAGCAGTACTTC.

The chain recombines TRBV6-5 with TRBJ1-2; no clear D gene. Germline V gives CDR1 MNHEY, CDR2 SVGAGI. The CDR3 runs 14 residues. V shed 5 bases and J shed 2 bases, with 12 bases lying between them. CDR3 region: CASSPTLSNYGYTF. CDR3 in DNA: TGTGCCAGCAGTCCGACACTATCGAACTATGGCTACACCTTC.

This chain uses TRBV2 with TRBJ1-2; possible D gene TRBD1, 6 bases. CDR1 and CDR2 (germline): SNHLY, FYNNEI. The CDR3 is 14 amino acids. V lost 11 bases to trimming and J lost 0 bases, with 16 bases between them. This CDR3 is CASSKDRPNYGYTF. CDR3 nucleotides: TGTGCCTCCTCGAAGGACAGACCTAACTATGGCTACACCTTC. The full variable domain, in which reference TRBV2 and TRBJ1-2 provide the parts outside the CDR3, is EPEVTQTPSHQVTQMGQEVILRCVPISNHLYFYWYRQILGQKVEFLVSFYNNEISEKSEIFDDQFSVERPDGSNFTLKIRSTKLEDSAMYFCASSKDRPNYGYTFGSGTRLTVV.

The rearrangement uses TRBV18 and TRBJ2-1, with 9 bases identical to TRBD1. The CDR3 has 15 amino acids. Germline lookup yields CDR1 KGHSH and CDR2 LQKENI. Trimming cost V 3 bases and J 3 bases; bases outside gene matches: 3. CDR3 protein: CASSPQTGGYNEQFF. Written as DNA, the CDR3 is TGTGCCAGCTCACCCCAGACAGGGGGCTACAATGAGCAGTTCTTC.

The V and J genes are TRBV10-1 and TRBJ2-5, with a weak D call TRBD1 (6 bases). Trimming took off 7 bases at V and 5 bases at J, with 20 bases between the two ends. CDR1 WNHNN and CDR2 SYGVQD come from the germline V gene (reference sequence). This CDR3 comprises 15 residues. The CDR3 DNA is TGCGCCAGCAATTTGATTAACAGGGTAGAGGAGACCCAGTACTTC. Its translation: CASNLINRVEETQYF.

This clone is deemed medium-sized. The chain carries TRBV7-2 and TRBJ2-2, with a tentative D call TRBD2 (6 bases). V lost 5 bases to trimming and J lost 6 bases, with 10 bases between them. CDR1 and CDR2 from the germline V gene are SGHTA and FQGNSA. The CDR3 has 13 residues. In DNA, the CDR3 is TGTGCCAGCAGCCGCCCGGGGGCCGGGGAGCTGTTTTTT. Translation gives CASSRPGAGELFF. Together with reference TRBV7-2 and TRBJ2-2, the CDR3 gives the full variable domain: GAGVSQSPSNKVTEKGKDVELRCDPISGHTALYWYRQSLGQGLEFLIYFQGNSAPDKSGLPSDRFSAERTGGSVSTLTIQRTQQEDSAVYLCASSRPGAGELFFGEGSRLTVL.

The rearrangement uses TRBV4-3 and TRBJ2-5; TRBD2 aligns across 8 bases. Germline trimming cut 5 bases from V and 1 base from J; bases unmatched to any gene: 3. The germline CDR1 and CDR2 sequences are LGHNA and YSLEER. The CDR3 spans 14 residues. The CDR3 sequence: CASSLLAVQETQYF. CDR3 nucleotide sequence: TGCGCCAGCAGCTTACTAGCGGTCCAAGAGACCCAGTACTTC.

CDR3 region: CASSDLRTVSNQPQHF. Here the CDR3 DNA reads TGTGCCAGCAGTGATCTAAGAACGGTTAGCAATCAGCCCCAGCATTTT. The gene calls are TRBV2 and TRBJ1-5; D not resolved. The V gene lost 3 bases and the J gene lost 0 bases, with 12 bases spanning the gap. Germline V CDR1 and CDR2: SNHLY, FYNNEI. The CDR3 runs 16 residues.

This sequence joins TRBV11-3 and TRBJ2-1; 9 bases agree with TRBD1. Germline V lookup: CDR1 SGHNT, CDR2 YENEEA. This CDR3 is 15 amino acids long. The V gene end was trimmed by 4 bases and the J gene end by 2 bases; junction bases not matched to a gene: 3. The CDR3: CASSSGTGTYNEQFF. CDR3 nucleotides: TGTGCCAGCAGCTCCGGGACAGGGACCTACAATGAGCAGTTCTTC.

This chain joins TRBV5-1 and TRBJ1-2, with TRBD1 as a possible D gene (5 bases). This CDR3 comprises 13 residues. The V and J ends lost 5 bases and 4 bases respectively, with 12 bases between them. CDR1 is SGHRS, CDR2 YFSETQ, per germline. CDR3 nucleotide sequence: TGCGCCAGCAGTCGGGACCGACTCTATGGCTACACCTTC. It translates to CASSRDRLYGYTF.

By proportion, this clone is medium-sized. CDR3 sequence reads: CASSPGGSGNTIYF. CDR3 in DNA: TGTGCCAGCAGCCCAGGGGGCTCTGGAAACACCATATATTTT. The gene calls are TRBV7-2 and TRBJ1-3; 7 nucleotides line up with TRBD1. Germline CDR1 is SGHTA and CDR2 is FQGNSA. J was trimmed by 0 bases and V by 5 bases; bases with no gene match: 1. This CDR3 is 14 amino acids long.

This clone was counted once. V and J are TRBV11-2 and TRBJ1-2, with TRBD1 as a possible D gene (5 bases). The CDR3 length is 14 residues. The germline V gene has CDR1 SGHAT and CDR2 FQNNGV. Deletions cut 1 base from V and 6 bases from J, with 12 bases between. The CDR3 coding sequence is TGTGCCAGCAGCTTAGTTTCAGGGTTCGATGGCTACACCTTC. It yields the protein CASSLVSGFDGYTF.

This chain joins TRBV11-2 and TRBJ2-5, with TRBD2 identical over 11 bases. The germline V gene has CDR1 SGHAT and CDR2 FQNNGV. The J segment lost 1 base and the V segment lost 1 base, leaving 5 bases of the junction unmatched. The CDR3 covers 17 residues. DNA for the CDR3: TGTGCCAGCAGCTTAGGAACTAGCGGGGGTTTCCAAGAGACCCAGTACTTC. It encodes CASSLGTSGGFQETQYF.

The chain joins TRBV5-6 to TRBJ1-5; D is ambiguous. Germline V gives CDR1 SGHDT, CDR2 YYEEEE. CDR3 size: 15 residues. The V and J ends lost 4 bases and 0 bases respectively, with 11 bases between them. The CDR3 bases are TGTGCCAGCAGCCTGCTAGAAAATAGCAATCAGCCCCAGCATTTT. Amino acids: CASSLLENSNQPQHF.

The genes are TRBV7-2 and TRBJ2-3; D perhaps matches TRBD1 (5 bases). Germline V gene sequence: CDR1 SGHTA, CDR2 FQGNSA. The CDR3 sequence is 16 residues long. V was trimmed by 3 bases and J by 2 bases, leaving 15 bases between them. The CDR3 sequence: CASSFASTGPTDTQYF. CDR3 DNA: TGTGCCAGCAGCTTCGCCTCAACAGGACCCACAGATACGCAGTATTTT.

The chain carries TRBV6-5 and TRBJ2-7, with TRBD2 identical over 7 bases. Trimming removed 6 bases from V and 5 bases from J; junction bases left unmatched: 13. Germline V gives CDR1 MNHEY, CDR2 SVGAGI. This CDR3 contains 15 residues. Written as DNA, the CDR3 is TGTGCCAGCAGCCTTACGGGAGGTTGGATCCACGAGCAGTACTTC. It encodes CASSLTGGWIHEQYF.

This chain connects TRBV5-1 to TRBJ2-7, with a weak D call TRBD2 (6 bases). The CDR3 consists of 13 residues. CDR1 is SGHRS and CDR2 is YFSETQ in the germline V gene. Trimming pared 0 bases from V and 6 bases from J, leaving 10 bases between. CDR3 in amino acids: CASSLGRAGEQYF. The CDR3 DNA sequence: TGCGCCAGCAGCTTGGGGAGGGCGGGCGAGCAGTACTTC. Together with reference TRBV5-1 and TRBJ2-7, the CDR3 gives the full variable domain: KAGVTQTPRYLIKTRGQQVTLSCSPISGHRSVSWYQQTPGQGLQFLFEYFSETQRNKGNFPGRFSGRQFSNSRSEMNVSTLELGDSALYLCASSLGRAGEQYFGPGTRLTVT.

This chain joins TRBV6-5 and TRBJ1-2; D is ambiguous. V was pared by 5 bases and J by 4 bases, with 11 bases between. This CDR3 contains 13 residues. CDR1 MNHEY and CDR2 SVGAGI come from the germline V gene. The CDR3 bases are TGTGCCAGCAGTGGTGGGATCCCCTATGGCTACACCTTC. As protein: CASSGGIPYGYTF.

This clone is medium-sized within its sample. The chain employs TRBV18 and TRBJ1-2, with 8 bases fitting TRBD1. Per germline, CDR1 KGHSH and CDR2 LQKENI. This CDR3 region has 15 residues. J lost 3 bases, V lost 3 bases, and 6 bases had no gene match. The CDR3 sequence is CASSPQTGVDYGYTF. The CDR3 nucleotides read TGTGCCAGCTCACCCCAGACAGGGGTGGACTATGGCTACACCTTC.

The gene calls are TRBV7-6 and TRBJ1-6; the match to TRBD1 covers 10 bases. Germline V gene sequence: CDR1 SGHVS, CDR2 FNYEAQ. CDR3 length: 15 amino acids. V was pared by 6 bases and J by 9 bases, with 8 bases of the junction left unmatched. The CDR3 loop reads CASSTSGTGASPLHF. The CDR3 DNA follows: TGTGCCAGCAGTACCTCCGGGACAGGGGCTTCACCCCTCCACTTT. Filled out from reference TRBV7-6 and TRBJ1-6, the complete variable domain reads GAGVSQSPRYKVTKRGQDVALRCDPISGHVSLYWYRQALGQGPEFLTYFNYEAQQDKSGLPNDRFSAERPEGSISTLTIQRTEQRDSAMYRCASSTSGTGASPLHFGNGTRLTVT.

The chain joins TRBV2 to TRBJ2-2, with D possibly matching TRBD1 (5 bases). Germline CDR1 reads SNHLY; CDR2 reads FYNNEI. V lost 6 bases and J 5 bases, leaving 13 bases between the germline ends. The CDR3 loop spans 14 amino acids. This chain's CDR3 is CASRPRQRTGELFF. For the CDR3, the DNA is TGTGCCAGCAGACCCAGACAGAGAACCGGGGAGCTGTTTTTT.

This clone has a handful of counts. The CDR3 sequence: CASSRGTAYNSPLHF. CDR3 nucleotides: TGTGCCAGCAGCCGTGGGACAGCCTATAATTCACCCCTCCACTTT. V usage is TRBV6-5 and J usage is TRBJ1-6, with 7 positions matching TRBD1. This CDR3 contains 15 residues. From germline, CDR1 is MNHEY and CDR2 SVGAGI. J gave up 2 bases and V 6 bases, and 4 bases lay outside the gene matches.

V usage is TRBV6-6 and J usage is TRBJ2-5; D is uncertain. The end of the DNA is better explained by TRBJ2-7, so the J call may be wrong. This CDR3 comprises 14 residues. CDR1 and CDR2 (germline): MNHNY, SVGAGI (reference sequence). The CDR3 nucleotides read TGTGCCAGCAGTTACTCGATGTCTGGCTACGAGCAGTACTTC. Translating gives CASSYSMSGYEQYF.

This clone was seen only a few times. The CDR3 loop reads CASSSTGTGGEDTQYF. In DNA, the CDR3 is TGTGCCAGCTCATCGACCGGGACAGGGGGCGAGGATACGCAGTATTTT. This chain joins TRBV18 and TRBJ2-3; the match to TRBD1 covers 12 bases. With V trimmed by 5 bases and J by 6 bases, 9 bases remained unmatched. The CDR3 has 16 residues. Germline CDR1 is KGHSH and CDR2 is LQKENI.

The CDR3 DNA reads as TGCGCCAGCAGCCCTCTCTCTGGAAACACCATATATTTT. Amino acids: CASSPLSGNTIYF. The gene calls are TRBV5-1 and TRBJ1-3; no reliable D call. From germline, CDR1 is SGHRS and CDR2 YFSETQ. Trimming cost V 4 bases and J 0 bases, with 5 bases left between them. The CDR3 has 13 amino acids.

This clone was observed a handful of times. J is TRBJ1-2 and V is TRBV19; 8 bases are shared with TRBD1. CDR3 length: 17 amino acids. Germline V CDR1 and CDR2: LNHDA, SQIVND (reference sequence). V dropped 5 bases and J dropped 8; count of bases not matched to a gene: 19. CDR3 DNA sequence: TGTGCCAGTAGTGGAAAGGCAGGGGGCGACTTCGTATGGGGCTACACCTTC. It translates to CASSGKAGGDFVWGYTF.

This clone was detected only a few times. CDR3 region: CASSGTSGGANEQFF. As DNA, the CDR3 is TGTGCCAGCAGTGGGACTAGCGGGGGGGCCAATGAGCAGTTCTTC. The gene calls are TRBV2 and TRBJ2-1; 15 nucleotides agree with TRBD2. V lost 4 bases to trimming and J lost 6 bases; unmatched junction nucleotides: 1. The germline V gene has CDR1 SNHLY and CDR2 FYNNEI. The CDR3 has 15 residues.

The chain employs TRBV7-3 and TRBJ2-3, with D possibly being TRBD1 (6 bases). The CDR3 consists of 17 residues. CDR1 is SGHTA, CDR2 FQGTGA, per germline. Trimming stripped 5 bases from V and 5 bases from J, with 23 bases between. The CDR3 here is CASSNRVGGGRLDTQYF. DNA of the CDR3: TGTGCCAGCAGCAACCGGGTAGGGGGTGGTCGCTTAGATACGCAGTATTTT.